The 30 T cell receptor beta chains below come from one sample, sequenced in a study of OX40 agonist ivuxolimab in advanced cancers. Only in-frame clones appear in the TCRdb table, and some are missing; sequencing was by immunoSEQ multiplex PCR. The sample lists approximately 60,000 clones, 80% to 90% seen once, with around 5.2% in the top ten. Here the sequenced sample was CD4+ or CD8+ T cells sorted from blood, taken in a trial of the OX40 agonist ivuxolimab. The source of these receptors is an adult with an advanced solid tumor such as melanoma, head and neck, liver or kidney cancer.

The genes are TRBV6-1 and TRBJ2-1, with D perhaps TRBD1 or TRBD2 (5 bases each). Between the trimmed V and J ends, which lost 0 bases and 2 bases, there was a span of 14 bases. The CDR3 sequence is 17 residues long. Looked up from germline, CDR1 is MNHNS and CDR2 is SASEGT. The CDR3 loop reads CASSEAYGQGAYNEQFF. CDR3 nucleotides: TGTGCCAGCAGTGAAGCTTATGGGCAGGGAGCCTACAATGAGCAGTTCTTC.

The rearrangement joins TRBV6-6 to TRBJ1-3; D is undetermined. The CDR3 is 15 amino acids. Germline V gives CDR1 MNHNY, CDR2 SVGAGI (reference sequence). V was shortened by 5 bases and J by 1 base, with 12 bases between the two germline ends. CDR3 residues: CASSPPGLSGNTIYF. CDR3 sequence (DNA): TGTGCCAGCAGTCCACCCGGGCTTTCTGGAAACACCATATATTTT.

The rearrangement uses TRBV30 and TRBJ2-7; TRBD1 might be the D (5 bases). Trimming took off 4 bases at V and 4 bases at J, with 14 bases between the two ends. The length of the CDR3 is 13 residues. Germline loops: CDR1 GTSNPN, CDR2 SVGIG (reference sequence). The CDR3 loop is CAWTPLRGYEQYF. The CDR3 DNA follows: TGTGCCTGGACCCCTCTAAGGGGTTACGAGCAGTACTTC.

Only a few counts were recorded for this clone. The gene calls are TRBV5-1 and TRBJ1-1, with D unresolved. There are 15 residues in the CDR3. The V gene's germline CDR1 is SGHRS and CDR2 YFSETQ. Trimming cost V 4 bases and J 1 base, with 14 bases left between them. The CDR3: CASSPGRFQNTEAFF. DNA of the CDR3: TGCGCCAGCAGCCCCGGACGGTTTCAGAACACTGAAGCTTTCTTT. The full variable domain, completed using reference TRBV5-1 and TRBJ1-1, is KAGVTQTPRYLIKTRGQQVTLSCSPISGHRSVSWYQQTPGQGLQFLFEYFSETQRNKGNFPGRFSGRQFSNSRSEMNVSTLELGDSALYLCASSPGRFQNTEAFFGQGTRLTVV.

The V and J genes are TRBV5-1 and TRBJ1-4, with 9 bases that match TRBD1. Germline V gene sequence: CDR1 SGHRS, CDR2 YFSETQ. This CDR3 spans 16 amino acids. Trimming took 4 bases from V and 7 from J; bases not matched to a gene: 11. In DNA form, the CDR3 reads TGCGCCAGCAGCGCAACGGCGGGACAGGGATCTGAAAAACTGTTTTTT. Translated, it gives CASSATAGQGSEKLFF.

The sample holds a few counts of this clone. The gene calls are TRBV28 and TRBJ1-2; D might be TRBD1 (5 bases). The CDR3 runs 14 residues. Per germline, CDR1 MDHEN and CDR2 SYDVKM. The ends were cut back, 3 bases at V and 3 bases at J, with 11 bases in the middle. The CDR3 loop is CASSLAGHDYGYTF. The DNA for the CDR3 is TGTGCCAGCAGTTTGGCAGGGCACGACTATGGCTACACCTTC.

The chain employs TRBV15 and TRBJ2-5; D might be TRBD2 (6 bases). The CDR3 runs 20 residues. Germline assignment: CDR1 LNHNV and CDR2 YYDKDF (reference sequence). With 0 bases removed from V and 5 bases from J, the gap between germline ends came to 28 bases. DNA for the CDR3: TGTGCCACCAGCAGAGATCTATCCCTCGGCTTGGCGGGGAAAGTGGAGACCCAGTACTTC. This translates into CATSRDLSLGLAGKVETQYF.

The chain joins TRBV7-3 to TRBJ2-1; 10 nucleotides agree with TRBD2. V was pared by 2 bases and J by 10 bases, with 20 bases of the junction left unmatched. Germline V gives CDR1 SGHTA, CDR2 FQGTGA. The CDR3 has 19 amino acids. The CDR3 sequence: CASSLGFTRGLAGAGEQFF. The CDR3, as DNA: TGTGCCAGCAGCTTAGGATTCACTCGGGGGCTAGCGGGAGCGGGCGAGCAGTTCTTC.

The rearrangement uses TRBV5-1 and TRBJ2-7, with D hard to call. Per the germline V gene, CDR1 is SGHRS and CDR2 is YFSETQ. This CDR3 comprises 12 residues. The V end was cut by 4 bases, the J end by 2 bases, with 7 bases between. CDR3 residues: CASSGVTYEQYF. CDR3 nucleotides: TGCGCCAGCAGCGGGGTTACCTACGAGCAGTACTTC. Full variable domain (rest looked up from reference TRBV5-1 and TRBJ2-7): KAGVTQTPRYLIKTRGQQVTLSCSPISGHRSVSWYQQTPGQGLQFLFEYFSETQRNKGNFPGRFSGRQFSNSRSEMNVSTLELGDSALYLCASSGVTYEQYFGPGTRLTVT.

The gene calls are TRBV27 and TRBJ1-6; 7 nucleotides agree with TRBD1. Trimming at V came to 5 bases and at J to 6 bases, leaving 4 bases not matched to a gene. The germline CDR1 and CDR2 sequences are MNHEY and SMNVEV (reference sequence). The CDR3 sequence is 14 residues long. The CDR3 sequence: CASSLDRVNSPLHF. CDR3 in DNA: TGTGCCAGCAGTCTTGACAGGGTTAATTCACCCCTCCACTTT.

This clone has just a few counts. The chain is built from TRBV25-1 and TRBJ1-6; 7 bases align to TRBD1. This CDR3 region has 16 residues. The germline gives CDR1 MGHDK, CDR2 SYGVNS. V lost 3 bases to trimming and J lost 9 bases; unmatched junction nucleotides: 11. The DNA of the CDR3 is TGTGCCAGCAGTGATACTCGACAGGGCGCTAGTTCACCCCTCCACTTT. Its translation: CASSDTRQGASSPLHF.

The gene calls are TRBV19 and TRBJ2-1; D is unclear. The V and J ends lost 4 bases and 3 bases respectively, with 7 bases between them. Germline V gives CDR1 LNHDA, CDR2 SQIVND (reference sequence). The CDR3 covers 13 residues. The CDR3 DNA is TGTGCCAGTAGTACCAAATTCTACAATGAGCAGTTCTTC. Residues: CASSTKFYNEQFF.

The rearrangement links TRBV6-6 to TRBJ1-5; weak D call: TRBD1 (6 bases). CDR3 size: 14 residues. Germline lookup yields CDR1 MNHNY and CDR2 SVGAGI (reference sequence). Between the trimmed V and J ends, which lost 2 bases and 6 bases, there was a span of 11 bases. CDR3 coding DNA: TGTGCCAGCAGTTACGCGAAGGGGGGTCAGCCCCAGCATTTT. It yields the protein CASSYAKGGQPQHF.

Written as DNA, the CDR3 is TGTGCCAGCAGCGTATCGGGACAATTCTCTGGAAACACCATATATTTT. Its translation: CASSVSGQFSGNTIYF. The chain is built from TRBV9 and TRBJ1-3; D may be TRBD1 (6 bases). Germline V gene data show CDR1 as SGDLS and CDR2 as YYNGEE. The CDR3 covers 16 residues. V gave up 1 base and J gave up 0 bases, with 11 bases separating them.

The chain employs TRBV7-9 and TRBJ2-7; the D call may be TRBD1 or TRBD2 (6 bases each). CDR1 and CDR2 from the germline V gene are SEHNR and FQNEAQ (reference sequence). The length of the CDR3 is 14 residues. V was clipped by 5 bases and J by 7 bases, with 18 bases between them. In nucleotides, the CDR3 is TGTGCCAGCAGCCTCTTTGGGGGCGCGGGGGAGCAGTACTTC. Its protein product is CASSLFGGAGEQYF.

The chain has TRBV7-9 and TRBJ1-4, with D unclear. V was clipped by 5 bases and J by 0 bases, with 10 bases between them. The CDR3 consists of 15 residues. Germline V lookup: CDR1 SEHNR, CDR2 FQNEAQ (reference sequence). The CDR3 protein is CASSQDLATNEKLFF. In nucleotides, the CDR3 is TGTGCCAGCAGCCAAGACCTTGCAACTAATGAAAAACTGTTTTTT.

The chain combines TRBV2 with TRBJ2-7, with 11 bases aligning to TRBD2. V was clipped by 2 bases and J by 7 bases; unmatched bases: 4. Per germline, CDR1 SNHLY and CDR2 FYNNEI. The CDR3 length is 14 residues. The CDR3 here is CASSESLAGGEQYF. The CDR3 coding sequence is TGTGCCAGCAGTGAAAGCCTAGCGGGAGGTGAGCAGTACTTC. Together with reference TRBV2 and TRBJ2-7, the CDR3 gives the full variable domain: EPEVTQTPSHQVTQMGQEVILRCVPISNHLYFYWYRQILGQKVEFLVSFYNNEISEKSEIFDDQFSVERPDGSNFTLKIRSTKLEDSAMYFCASSESLAGGEQYFGPGTRLTVT.

The chain joins TRBV6-6 to TRBJ1-5; 7 nucleotides line up with TRBD1. V gave up 4 bases and J gave up 6 bases; unmatched junction bases: 6. CDR3 size: 14 residues. Germline CDR1 and CDR2: MNHNY and SVGAGI (reference sequence). The CDR3 is CASSLGAGGQPQHF. The CDR3, as DNA: TGTGCCAGCAGTTTGGGGGCAGGGGGTCAGCCCCAGCATTTT.

The rearrangement joins TRBV9 to TRBJ2-5; D is possibly TRBD2 (5 bases). Trimming left V 5 bases short and J 6 bases short, with 14 bases between. The CDR3 covers 13 residues. Germline CDR1 SGDLS, CDR2 YYNGEE. The DNA for the CDR3 is TGTGCCAGCAGTCCCACGGGATCCAAGACCCAGTACTTC. The encoded protein is CASSPTGSKTQYF.

The V call is TRBV18, the J call TRBJ2-2; no definite D call. The CDR3 length is 13 residues. V was trimmed by 2 bases and J by 3 bases, leaving 4 bases between them. Germline V CDR1 and CDR2: KGHSH, LQKENI. CDR3 sequence (DNA): TGTGCCAGCTCACCAGGGGACACCGGGGAGCTGTTTTTT. The encoded protein is CASSPGDTGELFF.

This rearrangement joins TRBV25-1 to TRBJ1-1, with 8 bases aligning to TRBD1. In germline, CDR1 is MGHDK, CDR2 SYGVNS. V was clipped by 7 bases and J by 1 base; unmatched bases: 2. The length of the CDR3 is 13 residues. CDR3 region: CASIGTGNTEAFF. DNA for the CDR3: TGTGCCAGCATCGGGACAGGGAACACTGAAGCTTTCTTT.

The V gene is TRBV4-2, the J gene TRBJ1-3, with TRBD1 matching 8 bases. The CDR3 loop spans 16 amino acids. CDR1 LGHNA and CDR2 YNFKEQ come from the germline V gene. V trimming: 1 base; J trimming: 4 bases; junction bases outside the gene matches: 6. The CDR3 DNA is TGTGCCAGCAGCCAAGCTGGGACAGGCAAGGGAAACACCATATATTTT. It codes for CASSQAGTGKGNTIYF.

This clone was seen only a few times. The gene calls are TRBV5-4 and TRBJ1-2; tentatively, D is TRBD1 (5 bases). The CDR3 is made up of 14 amino acids. Germline V gene data show CDR1 as SGHNT and CDR2 as YYREEE (reference sequence). Trimming removed 4 bases from V and 6 bases from J, with 16 bases in between. The CDR3 loop reads CASSPGQGGHGYTF. The CDR3 DNA reads as TGTGCCAGCAGCCCGGGGCAGGGTGGCCATGGCTACACCTTC.

The V and J genes are TRBV7-2 and TRBJ2-4, with a possible D match to TRBD2 (5 bases). Germline V gene data show CDR1 as SGHTA and CDR2 as FQGNSA. CDR3 length: 14 amino acids. V was pared by 4 bases and J by 3 bases, with 10 bases between. The CDR3 reads CASSSDWLKNIQYF. CDR3 sequence (DNA): TGTGCCAGCAGCTCGGACTGGCTCAAAAACATTCAGTACTTC.

V usage is TRBV28 and J usage is TRBJ2-3; D remains unclear. Per germline, CDR1 MDHEN and CDR2 SYDVKM. The CDR3 runs to 15 residues. The germline V and J ends were trimmed by 3 bases and 3 bases, with 13 bases remaining between them. CDR3 nucleotides: TGTGCCAGCAGTTTGGTGGGAATCTTTACAGATACGCAGTATTTT. Amino acids: CASSLVGIFTDTQYF.

The V and J genes are TRBV7-9 and TRBJ2-7; 7 nucleotides match TRBD1. The CDR3 extends over 12 amino acids. Trimming cost V 3 bases and J 6 bases; bases outside gene matches: 2. CDR1 is SEHNR and CDR2 is FQNEAQ in the germline V gene (reference sequence). The CDR3, as DNA: TGTGCCAGCAGCTTTACAGGGGCCGAGCAGTACTTC. Its translation: CASSFTGAEQYF.

V and J are TRBV30 and TRBJ2-5; D tentatively fits TRBD1 or TRBD2 (5 bases each). With 0 bases removed from V and 5 bases from J, the gap between germline ends came to 13 bases. The germline V gene encodes CDR1 GTSNPN and CDR2 SVGIG (reference sequence). The CDR3 runs 14 residues. CDR3 DNA sequence: TGTGCCTGGAGTGTAATTGGGGGAAGGGAGACCCAGTACTTC. Translation gives CAWSVIGGRETQYF.

The V and J genes are TRBV5-1 and TRBJ2-5; TRBD1 is a possible D gene (5 bases). V was pared by 4 bases and J by 5 bases, with 18 bases between. CDR1 is SGHRS and CDR2 is YFSETQ in the germline V gene. The CDR3 spans 15 residues. CDR3 residues: CASSRSGPPGETQYF. CDR3 nucleotide sequence: TGCGCCAGCAGCCGGTCAGGGCCCCCTGGGGAGACCCAGTACTTC.

The rearrangement uses TRBV29-1 and TRBJ2-1; 10 bases agree with TRBD2. The CDR3 consists of 17 residues. The junction had 9 bases not matched to a gene; V was cut back by 2 bases and J by 2 bases. Germline V gene data show CDR1 as SQVTM and CDR2 as ANQGSEA. CDR3 in amino acids: CSVEKAGGSMAYNEQFF. CDR3 DNA: TGCAGCGTTGAAAAAGCGGGAGGGTCAATGGCCTACAATGAGCAGTTCTTC.

This chain uses TRBV5-5 with TRBJ2-5; D might be TRBD2 (5 bases). The germline V and J ends were trimmed by 0 bases and 2 bases, with 11 bases remaining between them. The CDR3 has 15 amino acids. Germline V CDR1 and CDR2: SGHKS, YYEKEE (reference sequence). The CDR3 DNA reads TGTGCCAGCAGCTTGGGGACGGGAAAACAAGAGACCCAGTACTTC. Its protein product is CASSLGTGKQETQYF. Combining the CDR3 with reference TRBV5-5 and TRBJ2-5 gives the whole variable domain DAGVTQSPTHLIKTRGQQVTLRCSPISGHKSVSWYQQVLGQGPQFIFQYYEKEERGRGNFPDRFSARQFPNYSSELNVNALLLGDSALYLCASSLGTGKQETQYFGPGTRLLVL.